These T cell receptor beta chains were read from a single sample in a study of vaccination effects on CD4 cells after COVID-19. No antigens are known for them. Clones were read by immunoSEQ multiplex PCR, and TCRdb kept only the in-frame ones, dropping some. The data show about 21,000 clones, approximately 81% seen once. This specimen was CD4+ T cells from PBMCs cultured with HCoV-NL63 spike peptides, taken before COVID-19 vaccination. The receptors derive from a human donor who received a COVID-19 vaccine. Each CDR3 is given with its conserved first and last residue. The order of the fields is J gene, clone size, V gene, D gene, CDR3 protein, CDR3 DNA. A D gene is named only where the DNA matches it firmly. Size is omitted from some rows. Given values are once, few, many or a class for expanded clones.

j_gene: TRBJ2-1; abundance: -; v_gene: TRBV2; d_gene: -; CDR3aa: CASRPQVVGEQFF; CDR3nt: TGTGCCAGCAGGCCCCAGGTAGTAGGGGAGCAGTTCTTC
j_gene: TRBJ2-7; abundance: -; v_gene: TRBV4-2; d_gene: -; CDR3aa: CASSPPASEGEQYF; CDR3nt: TGTGCCAGCAGCCCACCCGCATCGGAGGGCGAGCAGTACTTC
j_gene: TRBJ1-4; abundance: -; v_gene: TRBV10-2; d_gene: TRBD1; CDR3aa: CASSPPTGSNEKLFF; CDR3nt: TGCGCCAGCAGCCCCCCGACAGGGTCGAATGAAAAACTGTTTTTT
j_gene: TRBJ2-5; abundance: -; v_gene: TRBV9; d_gene: -; CDR3aa: CASSLSPLGQETQYF; CDR3nt: TGTGCCAGCAGCCTCTCACCACTAGGCCAAGAGACCCAGTACTTC
j_gene: TRBJ1-5; abundance: -; v_gene: TRBV19; d_gene: -; CDR3aa: CASSIQGGNQPQHF; CDR3nt: TGTGCCAGTAGTATACAGGGAGGGAATCAGCCCCAGCATTTT
j_gene: TRBJ1-5; abundance: -; v_gene: TRBV30; d_gene: -; CDR3aa: CAWSGRRVSLSNQPQHF; CDR3nt: TGTGCCTGGAGTGGCCGCAGGGTGTCTTTGAGCAATCAGCCCCAGCATTTT
j_gene: TRBJ1-3; abundance: -; v_gene: TRBV6-5; d_gene: -; CDR3aa: CASRGSGNTIYF; CDR3nt: TGTGCCAGCAGGGGCTCTGGAAACACCATATATTTT
j_gene: TRBJ1-5; abundance: -; v_gene: TRBV7-3; d_gene: -; CDR3aa: CAAATPTEDQPQHF; CDR3nt: TGTGCAGCAGCTACCCCTACGGAGGATCAGCCCCAGCATTTT
j_gene: TRBJ2-2; abundance: once; v_gene: TRBV20-1; d_gene: TRBD2; CDR3aa: CSASSGGAAGELFF; CDR3nt: TGCAGTGCCAGTAGCGGGGGGGCCGCCGGGGAGCTGTTTTTT
j_gene: TRBJ1-2; abundance: -; v_gene: TRBV6-2/TRBV6-3; d_gene: -; CDR3aa: CASSYSTVTNYGYTF; CDR3nt: TGTGCCAGCAGTTACTCGACGGTTACTAACTATGGCTACACCTTC
j_gene: TRBJ2-7; abundance: -; v_gene: TRBV6-1; d_gene: -; CDR3aa: CASSDRTIGYEQYF; CDR3nt: TGTGCCAGCAGTGACAGGACTATCGGCTACGAGCAGTACTTC
j_gene: TRBJ1-3; abundance: few; v_gene: TRBV10-3; d_gene: TRBD1; CDR3aa: CAIEPDRGGNTIYF; CDR3nt: TGTGCCATTGAACCCGACAGGGGAGGAAACACCATATATTTT
j_gene: TRBJ2-7; abundance: -; v_gene: TRBV12-5; d_gene: TRBD2; CDR3aa: CASGLGAGDPSYEQYF; CDR3nt: TGTGCTAGTGGTTTGGGAGCGGGGGACCCCTCCTACGAGCAGTACTTC
j_gene: TRBJ2-5; abundance: -; v_gene: TRBV18; d_gene: TRBD2; CDR3aa: CASSPLAGGEETQYF; CDR3nt: TGTGCCAGCTCACCTTTGGCTGGGGGGGAAGAGACCCAGTACTTC
j_gene: TRBJ2-7; abundance: -; v_gene: TRBV10-3; d_gene: TRBD1; CDR3aa: CAISGGTGVSEQYF; CDR3nt: TGTGCCATCAGTGGAGGGACAGGGGTGAGTGAGCAGTACTTC
j_gene: TRBJ1-4; abundance: -; v_gene: TRBV13; d_gene: TRBD1; CDR3aa: CASSLRQGIIGRANEKLFF; CDR3nt: TGTGCCAGCAGCTTACGACAGGGGATCATCGGGAGGGCTAATGAAAAACTGTTTTTT
j_gene: TRBJ1-2; abundance: -; v_gene: TRBV6-1; d_gene: -; CDR3aa: CASSDPGRGGYTF; CDR3nt: TGTGCCAGCAGTGACCCGGGGAGAGGCGGCTACACCTTC
j_gene: TRBJ1-6; abundance: -; v_gene: TRBV10-3; d_gene: TRBD1; CDR3aa: CAISERRDRAYNSPLHF; CDR3nt: TGTGCCATCAGTGAACGCCGGGACAGGGCCTATAATTCACCCCTCCACTTT
j_gene: TRBJ1-1; abundance: -; v_gene: TRBV30; d_gene: TRBD1; CDR3aa: CAWRRTGNTEAFF; CDR3nt: TGTGCCTGGAGGAGGACAGGAAACACTGAAGCTTTCTTT
j_gene: TRBJ1-4; abundance: few; v_gene: TRBV5-4; d_gene: -; CDR3aa: CASSRTGTSNEKLFF; CDR3nt: TGTGCCAGCAGCCGAACAGGGACGTCTAATGAAAAACTGTTTTTT
j_gene: TRBJ2-1; abundance: -; v_gene: TRBV12-5; d_gene: -; CDR3aa: CASGLNLDGTAYNEQFF; CDR3nt: TGTGCTAGTGGTTTGAATTTAGACGGGACGGCCTACAATGAGCAGTTCTTC
j_gene: TRBJ1-4; abundance: -; v_gene: TRBV5-1; d_gene: TRBD1; CDR3aa: CASTQGAPGSNEKLFF; CDR3nt: TGCGCCAGCACTCAGGGGGCGCCGGGAAGTAATGAAAAACTGTTTTTT
j_gene: TRBJ2-7; abundance: once; v_gene: TRBV2; d_gene: -; CDR3aa: CASGRTYEQYF; CDR3nt: TGTGCCAGCGGGAGAACGTACGAGCAGTACTTC
j_gene: TRBJ1-2; abundance: -; v_gene: TRBV29-1; d_gene: -; CDR3aa: CSVSGQSYGYTF; CDR3nt: TGCAGCGTGTCCGGACAGTCCTATGGCTACACCTTC
j_gene: TRBJ2-5; abundance: -; v_gene: TRBV7-8; d_gene: -; CDR3aa: CASSLKWGQETQYF; CDR3nt: TGTGCCAGCAGCTTAAAGTGGGGCCAAGAGACCCAGTACTTC
j_gene: TRBJ1-5; abundance: few; v_gene: TRBV6-4; d_gene: -; CDR3aa: CASSGGTSNQPQHF; CDR3nt: TGTGCCAGCAGTGGGGGGACCAGCAATCAGCCCCAGCATTTT
j_gene: TRBJ2-1; abundance: few; v_gene: TRBV25-1; d_gene: -; CDR3aa: CASSVPRVSYNEQFF; CDR3nt: TGTGCCAGCAGTGTTCCCAGGGTATCGTACAATGAGCAGTTCTTC
j_gene: TRBJ2-2; abundance: -; v_gene: TRBV5-1; d_gene: -; CDR3aa: CASSLPGVNTGELFF; CDR3nt: TGCGCCAGCAGCTTGCCAGGGGTGAACACCGGGGAGCTGTTTTTT